The sample holds many counts of the clone carrying this T cell receptor (beta chain). TCRdb ran MiXCR on the 5' RACE reads and lists one entry per CDR3 protein. In the table there are 25,000 to 35,000 distinct CDR3 sequences, 6.3% of which are singletons. The CDR3 totals 14 residues. From germline, CDR1 is SNHLY and CDR2 FYNNEI. The V end lost 6 bases, the J end lost 0 bases, and 9 bases lay between the germline ends. This entry belongs to a study of T cells after yellow fever vaccination. Sequencing was performed on PBMCs, either bulk or a sorted T-cell subset (CD4+, CD8+, memory, or dextramer-sorted; not recorded which), taken on the day of the yellow fever booster vaccination. This TCR derives from a man between 25 and 39 years old who received the YFV17D yellow fever vaccine. The gene calls are TRBV2 and TRBJ2-1, with D perhaps TRBD1 (5 bases). The CDR3 reads CASRTDSSYNEQFF. The CDR3 DNA is TGTGCCAGCAGGACAGATAGCTCCTACAATGAGCAGTTCTTC.